Each of the 5 T cell receptor beta chains below was sequenced from the same sample in a study of shared T cell receptors in the human thymus. Repertoires were generated with immunoSEQ multiplex PCR, while TCRdb's copy carries only in-frame clones and drops some. The repertoire holds some 640,000 clones, with about 87% as singletons. The sample also formed part of further work on human thymus T cells.

Sequenced: thymocytes. These receptors originate from a boy younger than two with a congenital heart defect.

The chain uses TRBV7-9 and TRBJ1-1; no firm D call. V lost 3 bases to trimming and J lost 2 bases, with 10 bases between them. The CDR3 extends over 14 amino acids. CDR1 SEHNR and CDR2 FQNEAQ come from the germline V gene (reference sequence). The CDR3 DNA reads as TGTGCCAGCAGCTTGGAGGAGGGTAACACTGAAGCTTTCTTT. Its translation is CASSLEEGNTEAFF.

The genes are TRBV14 and TRBJ2-1, with 7 nucleotides matching TRBD2. The length of the CDR3 is 14 residues. Germline V gene sequence: CDR1 SGHDN, CDR2 FVKESK. The V gene end was trimmed by 0 bases and the J gene end by 8 bases; junction bases not matched to a gene: 4. The CDR3 sequence is CASSQERGGDEQFF. CDR3 coding DNA: TGTGCCAGCAGCCAAGAACGGGGAGGGGATGAGCAGTTCTTC.

This rearrangement joins TRBV7-2 to TRBJ1-6, with 11 bases fitting TRBD1. Unmatched junction bases numbered 8, after V lost 5 bases and J lost 8 bases. The germline V gene encodes CDR1 SGHTA and CDR2 FQGNSA. This CDR3 has 16 amino acids. Here the CDR3 reads CASSKPGQGVHSPLHF. CDR3 sequence (DNA): TGTGCCAGCAGCAAACCGGGACAGGGGGTTCATTCACCCCTCCACTTT.

The rearrangement uses TRBV5-1 and TRBJ1-1; D perhaps matches TRBD1 (5 bases). This CDR3 is built from 17 residues. Germline CDR1 SGHRS, CDR2 YFSETQ. V lost 0 bases and J 7 bases, leaving 22 bases between the germline ends. The CDR3 region is CASSLDPSAGLACEAFF. The CDR3 region has the DNA TGCGCCAGCAGCTTGGACCCTTCGGCAGGGTTGGCTTGTGAAGCTTTCTTT. Complete variable domain (other parts from reference TRBV5-1 and TRBJ1-1): KAGVTQTPRYLIKTRGQQVTLSCSPISGHRSVSWYQQTPGQGLQFLFEYFSETQRNKGNFPGRFSGRQFSNSRSEMNVSTLELGDSALYLCASSLDPSAGLACEAFFGQGTRLTVV.

This rearrangement joins TRBV14 to TRBJ2-7; D might be TRBD2 (7 bases). CDR1 is SGHDN and CDR2 is FVKESK in the germline V gene. The CDR3 runs 13 residues. V was pared by 8 bases and J by 4 bases, with 15 bases between. The CDR3 sequence is CASQGGGTYEQYF. In DNA form, the CDR3 reads TGTGCCAGCCAGGGAGGGGGTACTTACGAGCAGTACTTC.